The sequence of this T cell receptor (beta chain) was determined in a study of control samples from healthy donors and cancer patients. Trimming removed 0 bases from V and 8 bases from J; junction bases left unmatched: 3. Germline CDR1 reads MNHEY; CDR2 reads SVGAGI. The CDR3 has 13 residues. Profiled with immunoSEQ multiplex PCR; TCRdb holds only in-frame clones, not every one. The sample carries tens of thousands of clones, roughly 87% recorded once. The clonotype comes from a woman aged 45 to 65 in good health. Sequencing was done on a sample of blood. The genes are TRBV6-5 and TRBJ2-5; 7 bases agree with TRBD1. This chain's CDR3 is CASSYSRQGTQYF. CDR3 in DNA: TGTGCCAGCAGTTACTCCAGACAGGGCACCCAGTACTTC.